Below, 19 T cell receptor beta chains from the same sample are listed, as sequenced in a study of regulatory T cells in long-lasting Graves disease. Researchers made TCR beta libraries by using iRepertoire HTBI primers and running Arm-PCR on CDR3 regions. Each CDR3 protein is one row after TCRdb ran MiXCR on the multiplex PCR reads. The data contain roughly 500,000 distinct CDR3 sequences, about 20% of them singletons. Time point in this sample: persistent/refractory GD, antithyroid drugs over 5 years with positive TRAb. PBMC RNA served as the TCR library source. Sequencing used peripheral blood mononuclear cells (PBMCs), obtained when the disease was refractory, from a patient treated with antithyroid drugs. These receptors originate from a female donor with Graves disease.

On this clonotype: This may be a read error: a much more frequent sequence differs by one nucleotide. The chain's CDR3 is CANSEIGGQSYGYTF. The DNA for the CDR3 is TGTGCCAACAGTGAAATAGGAGGACAGAGCTATGGCTACACCTTC. The rearrangement links TRBV6-1 to TRBJ1-2, with D tentatively TRBD1 (6 bases). The CDR3 is 15 amino acids. Germline CDR1 MNHNS, CDR2 SASEGT.

This clonotype was found many times. This chain links TRBV7-2 with TRBJ1-1, with D possibly being TRBD1 (6 bases). This CDR3 spans 12 amino acids. Per the germline V gene, CDR1 is SGHTA and CDR2 is FQGNSA. V was cut by 5 bases and J by 7 bases, with 11 bases left in between. CDR3 DNA: TGTGCCAGCAGCGGGGGGGGCATTGAAGCTTTCTTT. It translates to CASSGGGIEAFF.

This clonotype has a handful of counts. This sequence joins TRBV19 and TRBJ1-6, with D unresolved. CDR3 length: 16 amino acids. The V gene lost 5 bases and the J gene lost 12 bases, with 23 bases spanning the gap. Germline CDR1 LNHDA, CDR2 SQIVND (reference sequence). Written as DNA, the CDR3 is TGTGCCAGTAGTCCTCCCCAGGACCTTGCCTGGGAACCCCTCCACTTT. Translated, it gives CASSPPQDLAWEPLHF. Looking up the rest from reference TRBV19 and TRBJ1-6 gives the full variable domain: DGGITQSPKYLFRKEGQNVTLSCEQNLNHDAMYWYRQDPGQGLRLIYYSQIVNDFQKGDIAEGYSVSREKKESFPLTVTSAQKNPTAFYLCASSPPQDLAWEPLHFGNGTRLTVT.

This clonotype was recorded at least ten times. V and J are TRBV29-1 and TRBJ2-5, with TRBD2 identical over 10 bases. This CDR3 region has 15 residues. Germline loops: CDR1 SQVTM, CDR2 ANQGSEA. With V trimmed by 2 bases and J by 5 bases, 8 bases remained unmatched. The CDR3 loop reads CSVERSGGAGETQYF. The CDR3 DNA reads TGCAGCGTTGAAAGGAGCGGGGGGGCCGGTGAGACCCAGTACTTC. The entire variable domain, with the rest obtained from reference TRBV29-1 and TRBJ2-5, is as follows: SAVISQKPSRDICQRGTSLTIQCQVDSQVTMMFWYRQQPGQSLTLIATANQGSEATYESGFVIDKFPISRPNLTFSTLTVSNMSPEDSSIYLCSVERSGGAGETQYFGPGTRLLVL.

V is TRBV12-3 or TRBV12-4 and J is TRBJ2-1; 12 bases match TRBD2. V shed 5 bases, J shed 8 bases, and the junction held 13 bases outside the gene matches. This CDR3 is 17 amino acids long. The DNA for the CDR3 is TGTGCCAGCAGTCCCGGACTAGCGGGAAAGGTTCAAGATGAGCAGTTCTTC. This sequence encodes CASSPGLAGKVQDEQFF.

This clonotype appeared a few times. Germline is not matched at one junction end, which may reflect a read error. The genes are TRBV20-1 and TRBJ1-5, with D hard to call. Germline values: CDR1 DFQATT, CDR2 SNEGSKA (reference sequence). CDR3 length: 16 residues. CDR3 residues: CSASRGGIVSNHPQHF. The CDR3 coding sequence is TGCAGTGCTAGTCGGGGTGGGATAGTGAGCAATCACCCCCAGCATTTT.

This clonotype was picked up many times. The rearrangement joins TRBV20-1 to TRBJ1-1; a possible D gene is TRBD1 (5 bases). There are 14 residues in the CDR3. V shed 0 bases and J shed 3 bases, with 11 bases lying between them. Germline V gives CDR1 DFQATT, CDR2 SNEGSKA (reference sequence). The DNA for the CDR3 is TGCAGTGCTAGAGATGCAGGGAGTCACACTGAAGCTTTCTTT. It encodes CSARDAGSHTEAFF.

V and J are TRBV6-1 and TRBJ2-2; D perhaps matches TRBD2 (6 bases). Germline CDR1 reads MNHNS; CDR2 reads SASEGT. Trimming removed 5 bases at V and 1 base at J, with 14 bases between. The CDR3 runs to 16 residues. CDR3 nucleotides: TGTGCCAGCAGTACCCGGGACTGGAAGAACACCGGGGAGCTGTTTTTT. This encodes CASSTRDWKNTGELFF.

This chain links TRBV6-2 or TRBV6-3 with TRBJ2-1; a weak D match, TRBD1 (6 bases). The CDR3 is made up of 15 amino acids. V was pared by 1 base and J by 5 bases, with 12 bases between. CDR1 and CDR2 (germline): MNHEY, SVGEGT. The CDR3 spells CASSYYRDANNEQFF. The CDR3 bases are TGTGCCAGCAGTTACTACAGGGACGCCAACAATGAGCAGTTCTTC.

V and J are TRBV7-9 and TRBJ2-2; possibly TRBD1 for D (6 bases). Trimming took off 2 bases at V and 4 bases at J, with 11 bases between the two ends. CDR3 size: 15 residues. CDR1 SEHNR and CDR2 FQNEAQ come from the germline V gene (reference sequence). The CDR3 here is CASSLFTGFTGELFF. CDR3 bases: TGTGCCAGCAGCTTATTCACAGGGTTCACCGGGGAGCTGTTTTTT.

In its sample, this clonotype was seen a few times. CDR3 loop: CASSPGVREKLFF. In DNA form, the CDR3 reads TGTGCCAGCAGCCCAGGGGTTCGCGAAAAACTGTTTTTT. The chain is built from TRBV7-2 and TRBJ1-4, with D perhaps matching TRBD1 (6 bases). The V gene's germline CDR1 is SGHTA and CDR2 FQGNSA. This CDR3 is built from 13 residues. The ends were cut back, 5 bases at V and 8 bases at J, with 12 bases in the middle.

This clonotype was seen only a few times. This chain uses TRBV20-1 with TRBJ1-2; maybe TRBD1 (6 bases). This CDR3 contains 14 residues. Germline values: CDR1 DFQATT, CDR2 SNEGSKA (reference sequence). V lost 0 bases and J 6 bases, leaving 14 bases between the germline ends. CDR3 loop: CSAREQGSSHGYTF. CDR3 nucleotides: TGCAGTGCTAGAGAACAGGGATCATCCCATGGCTACACCTTC.

This clonotype was found many times. This chain joins TRBV6-1 and TRBJ1-5; 7 positions agree with TRBD1. Unmatched junction bases numbered 10, after V lost 10 bases and J lost 7 bases. The germline V gene has CDR1 MNHNS and CDR2 SASEGT. The CDR3 is 13 residues long. CDR3 residues: CATQGGDEQPQHF. The DNA of the CDR3 is TGTGCCACCCAGGGGGGTGACGAGCAGCCCCAGCATTTT.

In this sample, this clonotype turned up a few times. This sequence joins TRBV5-1 and TRBJ1-2; 7 bases agree with TRBD1. CDR1 SGHRS and CDR2 YFSETQ come from the germline V gene. The CDR3 is 14 residues long. After removal of 3 bases from V and 4 bases from J, the junction contained 6 bases not matched to a gene. CDR3 residues: CASSSTGRGYGYTF. CDR3 in DNA: TGCGCCAGCAGCTCGACAGGGAGGGGCTATGGCTACACCTTC.

This clonotype was recorded at least ten times. The rearrangement joins TRBV5-1 to TRBJ1-2, with D tentatively TRBD1 (5 bases). Trimming pared 3 bases from V and 6 bases from J, leaving 9 bases between. The length of the CDR3 is 12 residues. Germline CDR1 is SGHRS and CDR2 is YFSETQ. The CDR3 here is CASSSGGDGYTF. DNA for the CDR3: TGCGCCAGCAGCTCAGGAGGGGATGGCTACACCTTC.

The chain recombines TRBV2 with TRBJ2-2; weak D call: TRBD1 (6 bases). CDR1 is SNHLY, CDR2 FYNNEI, per germline. Trimming cost V 4 bases and J 4 bases, with 13 bases left between them. This CDR3 comprises 15 residues. CDR3 loop: CASSVAGVGTGELFF. The CDR3 DNA is TGTGCCAGCAGTGTAGCAGGGGTGGGCACCGGGGAGCTGTTTTTT.

This clonotype was seen at least ten times. This chain links TRBV6-1 with TRBJ1-2; a possible D gene is TRBD1 (5 bases). The germline V gene has CDR1 MNHNS and CDR2 SASEGT. V dropped 6 bases and J dropped 3 bases, with 23 bases sitting between them. This CDR3 region has 17 residues. The CDR3 DNA sequence: TGTGCCAGCAGGCGACCGGGACCTTATTTCATCGACTATGGCTACACCTTC. Translated, it gives CASRRPGPYFIDYGYTF.

This clonotype has more than one count but fewer than ten. The chain couples TRBV5-1 to TRBJ1-5; D ambiguous. V lost 7 bases to trimming and J lost 4 bases, with 18 bases between them. CDR3 size: 15 residues. Germline CDR1 SGHRS, CDR2 YFSETQ. Here the CDR3 DNA reads TGCGCCAGCCGACGGTCCCCTTTGGGAAATCAGCCCCAGCATTTT. Translating gives CASRRSPLGNQPQHF.

Many counts were recorded for this clonotype. J is TRBJ1-6 and V is TRBV12-3 or TRBV12-4, with 8 bases aligning to TRBD1. Trimming removed 4 bases from V and 8 bases from J; junction bases left unmatched: 7. The CDR3 covers 15 residues. DNA of the CDR3: TGTGCCAGCAGTTACCTCCCAGGGGGCGATTCACCCCTCCACTTT. This encodes CASSYLPGGDSPLHF.